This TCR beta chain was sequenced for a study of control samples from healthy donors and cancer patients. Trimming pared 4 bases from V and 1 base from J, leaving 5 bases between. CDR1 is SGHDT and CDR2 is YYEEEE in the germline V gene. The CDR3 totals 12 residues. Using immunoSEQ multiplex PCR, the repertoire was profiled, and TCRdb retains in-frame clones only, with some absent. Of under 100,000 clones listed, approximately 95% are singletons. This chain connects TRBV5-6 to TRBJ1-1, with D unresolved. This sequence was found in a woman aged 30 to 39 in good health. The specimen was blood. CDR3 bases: TGTGCCAGCAGCCCTCAGAACACTGAAGCTTTCTTT. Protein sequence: CASSPQNTEAFF.